This T cell receptor beta chain was obtained from a study of T cell repertoires in ileal Crohn's disease. For the study at large: About half received postoperative treatment, roughly twelve with thiopurines and 15 to 20 anti-TNF. From the resection specimen's proximal margin, biopsies were taken as MI. Findings of the study overall: Compared with CD4 T cells, sorted CD8 cells carried more expanded clones.

As to this clone: What it recognizes is unknown.

Time point described: proximal margin of the surgical specimen (macroscopically non-inflamed). Included were adult ileal or ileocolonic Crohn's patients indicated for ileocolonic resection. TCRdb's table, derived via immunoSEQ multiplex PCR, lists solely in-frame clones and lacks some. The sample shows roughly 3,000 clones, roughly 80% of them seen only once. Material: ileal tissue. The clonotype originates from an adult with Crohn's disease.

CDR3 bases: TGTGCCAGCAGCTATGACAGGAACACCGGGGAGCTGTTTTTT. Translation gives CASSYDRNTGELFF. V and J are TRBV2 and TRBJ2-2, with a weak D call TRBD1 (5 bases). The V gene lost 6 bases and the J gene lost 1 base, with 9 bases spanning the gap. The germline CDR1 and CDR2 sequences are SNHLY and FYNNEI. The CDR3 has 14 amino acids.